One and the same sample provided the 3 T cell receptor beta chains below, sequenced in a study of cytomegalovirus exposure and HLA in healthy donors. 13 Jbeta primers and 60 Vbeta primers were used for the PCR. Only in-frame clones appear in the TCRdb table, and some are missing; sequencing was by immunoSEQ multiplex PCR. The repertoire includes hundreds of thousands of clones, more than 75% of them detected once, and about 0.25% sits in the top ten. Material: PBMCs. All receptors come from a girl aged 2-10 years in good health and CMV-seronegative.

As concerns this clone: In the same sample, other DNA sequences code for this CDR3. The chain employs TRBV6-5 and TRBJ2-7, with TRBD1 matching 8 bases. CDR3 length: 12 residues. Unmatched junction bases numbered 4, after V lost 6 bases and J lost 6 bases. Germline-derived CDR1 and CDR2 are MNHEY and SVGAGI. Here the CDR3 DNA reads TGTGCCAGCAGGAGACAGGGGCGCGAGCAGTACTTC. It is translated as CASRRQGREQYF.

The chain has TRBV18 and TRBJ1-1, with D perhaps TRBD1 (6 bases). Trimming took off 1 base at V and 0 bases at J, with 15 bases between the two ends. CDR1 KGHSH and CDR2 LQKENI come from the germline V gene. This CDR3 contains 17 residues. CDR3 protein: CASSPRAGAFMNTEAFF. As DNA, the CDR3 is TGTGCCAGCTCACCACGGGCAGGGGCCTTCATGAACACTGAAGCTTTCTTT.

The V gene is TRBV30, the J gene TRBJ2-3; TRBD2 is a possible D gene (5 bases). V lost 2 bases and J lost 5, with 8 bases in between. Germline V gene data show CDR1 as GTSNPN and CDR2 as SVGIG (reference sequence). This CDR3 comprises 12 residues. CDR3 amino acids: CAWSHGVDTQYF. The CDR3 bases are TGTGCCTGGAGTCACGGGGTAGATACGCAGTATTTT.